The 29 T cell receptor beta chains given below trace back to one sample, sequenced in a study of tumor-infiltrating lymphocytes in primary liver carcinoma. A primer matching the constant region was used to make TCR beta cDNA from 500 to 600 ng of total RNA. Generation of the TCR beta libraries relied on three nested multiplex PCR rounds using slightly modified ARM-PCR. The two initial PCR rounds, nine to eleven cycles each, used TRBV1-TRBV30 forward and C-beta reverse primers. MiXCR, run by TCRdb on the multiplex PCR reads, gives a single entry per CDR3 protein. The repertoire holds 84,000 or so distinct CDR3 sequences, with 60% to 75% as singletons. The tissue used was unsorted bulk material of about 19-31 mg. RNA and DNA were co-extracted from it with the AllPrep DNA/RNA mini kit. The sequenced material came from liver tumor tissue from sampling region 1. Subset here: tumor region T1, superior pole. Receptor source: a middle-aged man with primary liver carcinoma and hepatitis B virus infection.

The chain is built from TRBV4-1 and TRBJ2-7; 8 nucleotides match TRBD2. The CDR3 runs to 16 residues. V was clipped by 6 bases and J by 3 bases; unmatched bases: 13. The germline V gene encodes CDR1 MGHRA and CDR2 YSYEKL. The CDR3 DNA follows: TGCGCCAGCAGACCCCAATGGAGCGGGGGATTCTACGAGCAGTACTTC. Its protein product is CASRPQWSGGFYEQYF.

CDR3 sequence (DNA): TGCAGTATCCGACTCGGGAGGTCCACAGATACGCAGTATTTT. This codes for CSIRLGRSTDTQYF. The chain recombines TRBV29-1 with TRBJ2-3; 7 bases fit TRBD2. The length of the CDR3 is 14 residues. Germline V gene sequence: CDR1 SQVTM, CDR2 ANQGSEA.

In regard to this clonotype: A read error may account for a junction end that differs from germline. This chain uses TRBV6-5 with TRBJ2-7, with TRBD1 matching over 8 bases. This CDR3 contains 15 residues. Germline V gives CDR1 MNHEY, CDR2 SVGAGI. The CDR3 DNA sequence: TGTGCAAGCAGGCCCGCATGGGACAGGCACTACGAGCAGTACTTC. Translating gives CASRPAWDRHYEQYF.

The rearrangement links TRBV6-5 to TRBJ1-6, with TRBD1 matching 8 bases. After removal of 6 bases from V and 8 bases from J, the junction contained 9 bases not matched to a gene. CDR1 MNHEY and CDR2 SVGAGI come from the germline V gene. CDR3 length: 15 amino acids. DNA of the CDR3: TGTGCCAGCAGCTACATGACAGGGGAGGATTCACCCCTCCACTTT. Amino acids: CASSYMTGEDSPLHF.

As regards this clonotype: A junction boundary mismatches the germline segment, possibly from a read error. The V call is TRBV29-1, the J call TRBJ2-2; TRBD2 matches at 7 bases. This CDR3 has 13 amino acids. Germline V gene sequence: CDR1 SQVTM, CDR2 ANQGSEA. The CDR3 loop reads CSSRREFGWELFF. In nucleotides, the CDR3 is TGCAGCTCTCGGCGGGAGTTCGGCTGGGAGCTATTTTTT.

A remark on this clonotype: This clone may be a read error of a much larger clone one base away. CDR3: CASNEWTGELTGELFF. The CDR3 DNA sequence: TGTGCCAGCAATGAATGGACAGGGGAGCTCACCGGGGAGCTGTTTTTT. The chain couples TRBV25-1 to TRBJ2-2; 9 positions match TRBD1. Germline CDR1 and CDR2: MGHDK and SYGVNS. The CDR3 spans 16 residues.

This clonotype was counted ten times or more. This chain connects TRBV4-1 to TRBJ2-7; 7 bases are a match to TRBD2. The V gene's germline CDR1 is MGHRA and CDR2 YSYEKL. The trim removed 6 bases at V and 1 base at J, leaving 12 bases unmatched. The CDR3 totals 16 residues. CDR3 nucleotide sequence: TGCGCCAGCAGACCCCAATGGGGCGGGGGATCCTACGAGCAGTACTTC. It yields the protein CASRPQWGGGSYEQYF.

Of note for this clonotype: Given the absence of the conserved phenylalanine or tryptophan at the CDR3 end, a read error is likely. The CDR3 is CANSQESGRERNEQFL. The CDR3 DNA follows: TGCGCCAACAGCCAAGAAAGCGGGAGAGAGAGAAATGAGCAGTTCTTA. The chain combines TRBV4-1 with TRBJ2-1, with 8 positions matching TRBD2. Germline V gene lookup returns CDR1 MGHRA and CDR2 YSYEKL. This CDR3 region has 16 residues.

As regards this clonotype: A read error may produce the germline difference seen at one junction end. V gene TRBV11-2 combines with J gene TRBJ2-1; TRBD2 matches 9 bases. The germline V gene has CDR1 SGHAT and CDR2 FQNNGV. The CDR3 is made up of 16 amino acids. As DNA, the CDR3 is TGTGCCAGCAGTCAACTCCGGACTAGCGTCTACAATGAGCAGCTCTTC. Translation: CASSQLRTSVYNEQLF.

On this clonotype: The junction departs from germline at one end; a sequencing error may be responsible. This chain joins TRBV11-2 and TRBJ2-2; 14 positions agree with TRBD2. This CDR3 is 19 amino acids long. Germline loops: CDR1 SGHAT, CDR2 FQNNGV. The CDR3 DNA sequence: TGTGCCAGCAGCTCGACGACTAGCGGGAGGGCCGCCTTACACGAGGAGTTGTTTTTT. This sequence encodes CASSSTTSGRAALHEELFF.

Points on this clonotype: A read error may account for a junction end that differs from germline. The V gene is TRBV4-1, the J gene TRBJ2-2; 13 bases are shared with TRBD2. The germline V gene encodes CDR1 MGHRA and CDR2 YSYEKL. There are 19 residues in the CDR3. CDR3 nucleotides: TGCGCCAGCAGCCAATGGGGGGGACTAGCGGGATGGATCACCGGGGAACTGTTTTTT. Translating gives CASSQWGGLAGWITGELFF.

On this clonotype itself: The junction shows a germline mismatch at one end, possibly a read error. The CDR3 nucleotides read TGTGCCCGCAGCTCTACGGGGGGCTGGAGGTACTGGCAGTACTTC. Protein product: CARSSTGGWRYWQYF. The chain combines TRBV11-2 with TRBJ2-7; possible D gene TRBD2, 7 bases. Germline assignment: CDR1 SGHAT and CDR2 FQNNGV. CDR3 size: 15 residues.

This clonotype came up many times. The rearrangement links TRBV5-4 to TRBJ2-6, with 8 bases identical to TRBD1. After removal of 3 bases from V and 2 bases from J, the junction contained 1 base not matched to a gene. Germline CDR1 reads SGHNT; CDR2 reads YYREEE (reference sequence). The CDR3 sequence is 15 residues long. Here the CDR3 reads CASSSQGAGANVLTF. CDR3 nucleotide sequence: TGTGCCAGCAGCTCACAGGGGGCTGGGGCCAACGTCCTGACTTTC.

Note on this clonotype: Compared with germline, one end of the junction differs, possibly owing to a read error. The gene calls are TRBV11-2 and TRBJ2-1; possibly TRBD2 for D (5 bases). The CDR3 consists of 14 residues. CDR1 is SGHAT, CDR2 FQNNGV, per germline. The CDR3 spells CASSSGRAVNEQFF. As DNA, the CDR3 is TGTGCCAGTAGCTCTGGACGAGCGGTCAATGAGCAGTTCTTC.

Concerning this clonotype itself: At one boundary the junction diverges from the germline segment, which might be a read error. The chain couples TRBV6-1 to TRBJ1-2; perhaps TRBD1 as D (5 bases). This CDR3 contains 13 residues. Germline values: CDR1 MNHNS, CDR2 SASEGT. In nucleotides, the CDR3 is TGTGCCACCTCCCGGGACGGTTACCATGGCCACACCTTC. This encodes CATSRDGYHGHTF.

This clonotype was detected only once. V usage is TRBV6-4 and J usage is TRBJ2-1; 12 positions match TRBD2. Losses at the gene ends were 6 bases for V and 4 bases for J; bases not matched to a gene: 13. Germline-derived CDR1 and CDR2 are MRHNA and SNTAGT. The CDR3 runs 18 residues. CDR3 sequence (DNA): TGTGCCAGCAGAGACCCCCCTCTGACTAGCGGGAGATACAATGAGCAGTTCTTC. Protein: CASRDPPLTSGRYNEQFF.

Worth noting for this clonotype: A read error may produce the germline difference seen at one junction end. This chain's CDR3 is CANSQAEGQGDKQYF. In DNA form, the CDR3 reads TGCGCCAACAGCCAGGCAGAGGGACAGGGAGACAAGCAGTACTTC. The rearrangement links TRBV4-1 to TRBJ2-7, with 9 bases matching TRBD1. Germline V lookup: CDR1 MGHRA, CDR2 YSYEKL. The CDR3 has 15 residues.

As regards this clonotype: Sequence at one end of the junction differs from germline and may be a read error. This chain links TRBV5-5 with TRBJ1-5; possible D gene TRBD1, 6 bases. The CDR3 contains 15 residues. Germline loops: CDR1 SGHKS, CDR2 YYEKEE (reference sequence). The CDR3 spells CASSYLGGYNQPQHF. The DNA for the CDR3 is TGTGCCAGTAGCTACCTAGGGGGATATAATCAGCCCCAGCATTTT.

This rearrangement joins TRBV7-9 to TRBJ1-2; no definite D call. Germline loops: CDR1 SEHNR, CDR2 FQNEAQ (reference sequence). The CDR3 extends over 13 amino acids. Trimming shortened V by 7 bases and J by 5 bases, and 14 bases separated the two germline ends. CDR3 sequence reads: CASNFSTHYGYTF. The CDR3 DNA is TGTGCCAGCAACTTTAGTACACATTATGGCTACACCTTC.

Remarks on this clonotype: A junction boundary mismatches the germline segment, possibly from a read error. The CDR3 loop is CPSSLATGFRSPLHF. CDR3 DNA sequence: TGTCCCAGCAGCTTAGCGACAGGGTTTCGATCACCCCTACACTTT. The chain combines TRBV7-9 with TRBJ1-6; TRBD1 aligns across 7 bases. The CDR3 contains 15 residues. Germline V CDR1 and CDR2: SEHNR, FQNEAQ (reference sequence).

This clonotype was detected only a few times. Possible read error: a much larger clone is one base away. The CDR3 ends on some other residue instead of the conserved phenylalanine or tryptophan, so this is likely a read error. The chain links TRBV5-5 to TRBJ2-5; no definite D call. The CDR3 covers 12 residues. Trimming took off 4 bases at V and 3 bases at J, with 7 bases between the two ends. CDR1 SGHKS and CDR2 YYEKEE come from the germline V gene (reference sequence). The CDR3 loop reads CASSPNKETQYS. The DNA for the CDR3 is TGTGCCAGCAGCCCCAATAAAGAGACCCAGTACTCC.

Concerning this clonotype itself: A read error is likely, as this CDR3 ends without the conserved phenylalanine or tryptophan. The chain couples TRBV10-2 to TRBJ1-5; D is perhaps TRBD1 (5 bases). The germline CDR1 and CDR2 sequences are WSHSY and SAAADI. The CDR3 is made up of 15 amino acids. Written as DNA, the CDR3 is TGCGCCAGTAGTGAGTCCGGGGGTGAGGGTCAGCCCCAGCATTTG. Protein sequence: CASSESGGEGQPQHL.

As regards this clonotype: A junction boundary mismatches the germline segment, possibly from a read error. This rearrangement joins TRBV29-1 to TRBJ1-1; D possibly corresponds to TRBD1 (6 bases). Germline assignment: CDR1 SQVTM and CDR2 ANQGSEA. There are 12 residues in the CDR3. This chain's CDR3 is CSVGGGDTEASF. CDR3 nucleotide sequence: TGCAGCGTTGGTGGGGGGGACACTGAAGCCTCCTTT.

This clonotype showed up just once. One junction end disagrees with the germline gene, perhaps due to a read error. The chain is built from TRBV5-4 and TRBJ2-5, with D possibly TRBD1 on 6 matching bases. CDR3 size: 13 residues. Per germline, CDR1 SGHNT and CDR2 YYREEE (reference sequence). The CDR3 here is CVSSLRGQETQYF. The CDR3 nucleotides read TGTGTCAGCAGTTTGAGGGGGCAAGAGACCCAGTACTTC.

The CDR3 bases are TGTGCCTCCTACTCGAGGGGCTTCCTCGAATATGGCTACACCTTC. This encodes CASYSRGFLEYGYTF. V usage is TRBV28 and J usage is TRBJ1-2; possibly TRBD1 for D (5 bases). The CDR3 contains 15 residues. Germline V gene sequence: CDR1 MDHEN, CDR2 SYDVKM. The V end was cut by 11 bases, the J end by 5 bases, with 24 bases between.

In regard to this clonotype: One junction end does not reproduce the germline sequence, and a read error may be involved. The chain couples TRBV4-1 to TRBJ1-2; possible D gene TRBD1, 5 bases. Germline-derived CDR1 and CDR2 are MGHRA and YSYEKL. The CDR3 is made up of 13 amino acids. The CDR3 here is CDSNETANYGHTF. CDR3 in DNA: TGCGACAGCAACGAGACAGCTAACTATGGCCACACCTTC.

This clonotype was seen repeatedly, ten times or more. The chain recombines TRBV5-5 with TRBJ2-4; D may be TRBD1 or TRBD2 (5 bases each). The CDR3 runs 14 residues. V lost 4 bases to trimming and J lost 7 bases, with 15 bases between them. Germline CDR1 reads SGHKS; CDR2 reads YYEKEE (reference sequence). The CDR3 sequence is CASSLEAGANIQYF. For the CDR3, the DNA is TGTGCCAGCAGCCTAGAGGCCGGGGCGAACATTCAGTACTTC.

About this clonotype: One end of the junction varies from germline; a read error may be responsible. The chain has TRBV11-2 and TRBJ2-7; no definite D call. Per germline, CDR1 SGHAT and CDR2 FQNNGV. The CDR3 extends over 14 amino acids. This CDR3 is CASSLTGGAYGQHF. The CDR3 coding sequence is TGTGCCAGCAGCTTAACCGGCGGAGCCTACGGGCAACACTTC.

As concerns this clonotype: It is likely a read error, because the conserved phenylalanine at the end of the CDR3 is missing. The genes are TRBV29-1 and TRBJ2-3; D not resolved. CDR1 is SQVTM and CDR2 is ANQGSEA in the germline V gene. CDR3 length: 14 amino acids. CDR3 sequence reads: CSVEANSGTDTQYL. The DNA for the CDR3 is TGCAGTGTTGAAGCTAATTCCGGCACAGATACGCAGTATTTG.